This TCR beta chain is drawn from a study of cytomegalovirus exposure and HLA in healthy donors. General observations from the study: TCR sequences were mostly rare, though some public TCRs occurred in many donors.

In regard to this clone: No antigen is known for it.

The V end lost 3 bases, the J end lost 4 bases, and 16 bases lay between the germline ends. Germline V lookup: CDR1 LGHNA, CDR2 YSLEER. The CDR3 is 16 residues long. Repertoires were generated with immunoSEQ multiplex PCR, while TCRdb's copy carries only in-frame clones and drops some. The repertoire has under 110,000 clones, about 87% of them found once; the top ten carry 1.8%. Material for sequencing was PBMCs. The chain joins TRBV4-3 to TRBJ2-1; possible D gene TRBD1, 6 bases. This clonotype was sampled from a woman aged 18-30 years in good health and CMV-seropositive. DNA of the CDR3: TGCGCCAGCAGCCACGGAACACCAGGGGTTTACAATGAGCAGTTCTTC. This encodes CASSHGTPGVYNEQFF.